Listed below are T cell receptor beta chains from one sample, sequenced in a study of cytomegalovirus exposure and HLA in healthy donors. Produced via immunoSEQ multiplex PCR; TCRdb's table is partial and in-frame only. Of fewer than 200,000 clones listed, about 82% were seen once; the top ten hold 0.77%. Sequencing was carried out using PBMCs. Receptors originate from a woman between 18 and 29 years old in good health and CMV-seronegative. Each CDR3 is given with its conserved first and last residue. A D gene is named only where the DNA matches it firmly. Expanded clones are given a class, and other clones once, few, many or no size at all.

cdr3_aa	cdr3_nt	clone_size	j_call	v_call	d_call
CASSSGTGHYEQYF	TGTGCCAGCAGCTCCGGGACAGGACATTACGAGCAGTACTTC	NA	TRBJ2-7	TRBV5-6	TRBD1
CASSLGTENYGYTF	TGCGCCAGCAGCTTGGGGACAGAAAACTATGGCTACACCTTC	NA	TRBJ1-2	TRBV5-1	NA
CSVEELASSEQFF	TGCAGCGTTGAAGAGCTAGCCAGTAGTGAGCAGTTCTTC	NA	TRBJ2-1	TRBV29-1	NA
CASSSGVSGQPQHF	TGTGCCAGCAGCTCAGGGGTTTCAGGTCAGCCCCAGCATTTT	few	TRBJ1-5	TRBV5-4	NA
CASSYTMNTEAFF	TGTGCCAGCAGCTATACTATGAACACTGAAGCTTTCTTT	NA	TRBJ1-1	TRBV7-2	NA
CASSKGGATGATSTDTQYF	TGTGCCAGCAGCAAAGGGGGGGCGACAGGGGCTACTAGCACAGATACGCAGTATTTT	NA	TRBJ2-3	TRBV21-1	NA
CASSPETANTEAFF	TGTGCCAGCAGCCCCGAGACAGCTAACACTGAAGCTTTCTTT	NA	TRBJ1-1	TRBV7-8	NA
CASSAGQGSLDYEQYF	TGTGCCAGCAGCGCCGGACAGGGATCCCTCGACTACGAGCAGTACTTC	NA	TRBJ2-7	TRBV9	TRBD1
CASSLGQTYEQYF	TGTGCCAGCAGTTTAGGACAGACCTACGAGCAGTACTTC	NA	TRBJ2-7	TRBV28	NA
CAISETSGGWAMGTQYF	TGTGCCATCAGTGAGACTAGCGGGGGTTGGGCCATGGGTACGCAGTATTTT	NA	TRBJ2-3	TRBV10-3	TRBD2
CASSRNQGEGNTIYF	TGTGCCAGCAGTCGTAATCAGGGCGAAGGAAACACCATATATTTT	NA	TRBJ1-3	TRBV5-6	NA
CASSQPGQGTKQYF	TGTGCCAGCAGCCAACCCGGACAGGGAACTAAGCAGTACTTC	NA	TRBJ2-7	TRBV5-8	TRBD1
CASSRGDSNNSPLHF	TGCGCCAGCAGCCGCGGGGACAGCAATAATTCACCCCTCCACTTT	NA	TRBJ1-6	TRBV5-1	TRBD1
CASSLGTYEQYF	TGCGCCAGCAGCCTTGGGACTTACGAGCAGTACTTC	NA	TRBJ2-7	TRBV10-2	NA
CASSLTAFQEQYF	TGTGCCAGCAGCTTAACCGCCTTCCAGGAGCAGTACTTC	NA	TRBJ2-7	TRBV7-3	NA
CASSYLPTGGYGYTF	TGTGCCAGCAGTTACCTTCCGACAGGGGGGTATGGCTACACCTTC	NA	TRBJ1-2	TRBV6-5	TRBD1
CASSLARLAGSYNEQFF	TGTGCCAGCAGCTTAGCCAGGCTAGCCGGATCCTACAATGAGCAGTTCTTC	few	TRBJ2-1	TRBV7-2	NA
CASAPISAYEQYF	TGTGCCAGCGCTCCAATAAGCGCCTACGAGCAGTACTTC	NA	TRBJ2-7	TRBV5-6	NA
CASSLTGGGYEQYF	TGTGCCAGCAGCTTAACAGGGGGCGGCTACGAGCAGTACTTC	few	TRBJ2-7	TRBV7-3	TRBD1
CAIRPSGEETQYF	TGTGCCATCAGGCCCAGCGGGGAAGAGACCCAGTACTTC	NA	TRBJ2-5	TRBV10-3	TRBD2
CAWTGQETQYF	TGTGCCTGGACGGGACAAGAGACCCAGTACTTC	NA	TRBJ2-5	TRBV30	NA
CASSPQGADNEQFF	TGCGCCAGCTCTCCACAGGGGGCGGACAATGAGCAGTTCTTC	few	TRBJ2-1	TRBV4-1	TRBD1
CASSWAGTSSNYGYTF	TGTGCCAGCAGCTGGGCAGGTACCAGCTCTAACTATGGCTACACCTTC	NA	TRBJ1-2	TRBV5-4	NA
CAWGQGPPSSGNTIYF	TGTGCCTGGGGACAGGGTCCTCCGAGCTCTGGAAACACCATATATTTT	once	TRBJ1-3	TRBV30	TRBD1
CASKSGLAIYEQYF	TGTGCCAGCAAATCGGGACTAGCGATCTACGAGCAGTACTTC	once	TRBJ2-7	TRBV7-2	TRBD2
CASSPRGQGVRRGYTF	TGTGCCAGCAGCCCCAGGGGACAAGGGGTTAGGCGGGGCTACACCTTC	NA	TRBJ1-2	TRBV28	NA
CASSLTVNTEAFF	TGTGCCAGTAGCTTGACAGTGAACACTGAAGCTTTCTTT	NA	TRBJ1-1	TRBV19	NA
CASSLKRASGRDDEQYF	TGCGCCAGCAGCTTGAAACGGGCTAGCGGGAGGGATGACGAGCAGTACTTC	NA	TRBJ2-7	TRBV5-1	TRBD2
CASSLAQGSQETQYF	TGCGCCAGCAGCTTGGCCCAGGGTAGCCAAGAGACCCAGTACTTC	once	TRBJ2-5	TRBV5-1	NA
CASSPTTSGGRYEQYF	TGCGCCAGCAGCCCAACAACTAGCGGGGGACGTTACGAGCAGTACTTC	NA	TRBJ2-7	TRBV5-1	TRBD2
CASSGGRDRGYTF	TGTGCCAGCAGTGGGGGGAGGGATCGGGGCTACACCTTC	NA	TRBJ1-2	TRBV9	NA
CAWTPSSGPYEQYF	TGTGCCTGGACCCCGTCTAGCGGTCCCTACGAGCAGTACTTC	NA	TRBJ2-7	TRBV30	TRBD2
CASSLGGRGDEQYF	TGTGCCAGCAGCTTAGGCGGGAGGGGGGACGAGCAGTACTTC	NA	TRBJ2-7	TRBV7-9	TRBD2
CASSQDPSGSQTGELFF	TGTGCCAGCAGCCAAGATCCCAGCGGGAGTCAAACCGGGGAGCTGTTTTTT	NA	TRBJ2-2	TRBV4-2	TRBD2
CASSSLPSQREFEQYF	TGTGCCAGTAGTTCCCTGCCGAGTCAGCGGGAGTTCGAGCAGTACTTC	NA	TRBJ2-7	TRBV19	TRBD2
CASSRGDRGETQYF	TGTGCCAGTAGTAGGGGGGACAGGGGAGAGACCCAGTACTTC	NA	TRBJ2-5	TRBV19	TRBD1
CASSIMGISTDTQYF	TGTGCCAGTAGTATTATGGGCATTAGCACAGATACGCAGTATTTT	NA	TRBJ2-3	TRBV19	NA
CASRARGGNEKLFF	TGTGCCAGCAGGGCGCGGGGTGGTAATGAAAAACTGTTTTTT	NA	TRBJ1-4	TRBV2	NA
CASSAPGGAYEQYF	TGTGCCAGTAGTGCCCCGGGGGGGGCCTACGAGCAGTACTTC	NA	TRBJ2-7	TRBV19	TRBD2
CASSRPTTRVEYNEQFF	TGTGCCAGCTCACGACCTACAACTAGAGTCGAGTACAATGAGCAGTTCTTC	once	TRBJ2-1	TRBV18	NA
CASIPGQGFYEQYF	TGTGCCAGCATTCCGGGACAGGGATTCTACGAGCAGTACTTC	few	TRBJ2-7	TRBV6-5	TRBD1
CASSLTSLGYEQYF	TGTGCCAGCAGCCTGACTTCCTTGGGCTACGAGCAGTACTTC	NA	TRBJ2-7	TRBV28	NA
CASSQEGGASALDTQYF	TGCGCCAGCAGCCAGGAGGGAGGAGCGTCAGCATTAGATACGCAGTATTTT	NA	TRBJ2-3	TRBV4-3	NA
CASGLRGREETQYF	TGTGCTAGTGGACTGAGGGGGAGAGAAGAGACCCAGTACTTC	few	TRBJ2-5	TRBV12-5	NA
CASTRTGSSYEQYF	TGTGCCAGCACCCGGACAGGGAGCTCCTACGAGCAGTACTTC	NA	TRBJ2-7	TRBV6-5	TRBD1
CSSKGQGLAGELFF	TGTTCCAGCAAGGGACAGGGGTTGGCCGGGGAGCTGTTTTTT	NA	TRBJ2-2	TRBV7-9	TRBD1
CASSFLAGVSGELFF	TGTGCCAGCAGCTTTCTCGCGGGAGTCTCCGGGGAGCTGTTTTTT	NA	TRBJ2-2	TRBV7-3	TRBD2
CASSPLAGDLETQYF	TGTGCCAGCTCACCGCTAGCGGGAGATTTGGAGACCCAGTACTTC	NA	TRBJ2-5	TRBV18	TRBD2
CASSQGAYYGYTF	TGCGCCAGCAGCCAGGGCGCCTACTATGGCTACACCTTC	NA	TRBJ1-2	TRBV4-3	NA
CASSLGLSANYGYTF	TGCGCCAGCAGCCTCGGTCTCAGCGCTAACTATGGCTACACCTTC	NA	TRBJ1-2	TRBV5-1	NA
CASTQPGSYEQYF	TGTGCCAGCACCCAGCCGGGTTCCTACGAGCAGTACTTC	once	TRBJ2-7	TRBV11-2	NA
CASSVAVWGGQETQYF	TGTGCCAGCAGCGTAGCTGTCTGGGGCGGACAAGAGACCCAGTACTTC	few	TRBJ2-5	TRBV9	NA
CASRTSGVPYEQYF	TGTGCCAGCAGGACTAGCGGGGTACCCTACGAGCAGTACTTC	NA	TRBJ2-7	TRBV6-1	TRBD2
CASTPSLEDGYTF	TGTGCCAGCACCCCATCACTAGAGGATGGCTACACCTTC	NA	TRBJ1-2	TRBV11-2	NA
CASSQVDLVSYNEQFF	TGCGCCAGCAGCCAAGTCGACTTAGTCTCCTACAATGAGCAGTTCTTC	NA	TRBJ2-1	TRBV4-1	NA